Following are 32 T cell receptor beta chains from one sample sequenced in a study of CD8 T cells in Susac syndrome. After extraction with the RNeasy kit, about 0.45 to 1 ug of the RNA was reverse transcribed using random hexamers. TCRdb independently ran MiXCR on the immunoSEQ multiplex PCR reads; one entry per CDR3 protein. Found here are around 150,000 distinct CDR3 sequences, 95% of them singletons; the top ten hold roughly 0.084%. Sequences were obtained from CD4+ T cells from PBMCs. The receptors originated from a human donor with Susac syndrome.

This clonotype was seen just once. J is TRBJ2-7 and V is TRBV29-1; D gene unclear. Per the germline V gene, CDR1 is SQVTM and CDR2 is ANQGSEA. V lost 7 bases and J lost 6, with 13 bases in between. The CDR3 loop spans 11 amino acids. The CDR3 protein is CSGKFLLEQYF. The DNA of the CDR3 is TGCAGCGGGAAATTTTTGCTCGAGCAGTACTTC.

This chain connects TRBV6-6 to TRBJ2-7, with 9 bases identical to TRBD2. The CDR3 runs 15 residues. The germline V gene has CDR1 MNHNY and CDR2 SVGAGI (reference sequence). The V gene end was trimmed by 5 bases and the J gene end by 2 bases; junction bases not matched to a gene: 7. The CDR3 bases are TGTGCCAGCAGTCCGACTAGCGGAGAAGCCTACGAGCAGTACTTC. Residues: CASSPTSGEAYEQYF.

This CDR3 reads CSAATSLIKNEQFF. DNA of the CDR3: TGCAGTGCTGCTACTAGTCTCATTAAGAATGAGCAGTTCTTC. This sequence joins TRBV20-1 and TRBJ2-1; weak D call: TRBD2 (5 bases). V was clipped by 5 bases and J by 7 bases, with 18 bases between them. This CDR3 spans 14 amino acids. Germline CDR1 is DFQATT and CDR2 is SNEGSKA (reference sequence).

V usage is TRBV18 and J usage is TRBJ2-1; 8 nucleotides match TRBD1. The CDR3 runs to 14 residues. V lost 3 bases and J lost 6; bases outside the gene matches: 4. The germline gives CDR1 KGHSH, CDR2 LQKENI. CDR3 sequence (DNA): TGTGCCAGCTCACCCGACAGGGGAGGCAATGAGCAGTTCTTC. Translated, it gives CASSPDRGGNEQFF.

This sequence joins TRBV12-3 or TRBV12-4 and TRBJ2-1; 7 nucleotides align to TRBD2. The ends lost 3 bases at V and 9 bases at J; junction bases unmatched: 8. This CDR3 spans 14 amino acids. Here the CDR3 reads CASSLRAGWVEQFF. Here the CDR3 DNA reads TGTGCCAGCAGTTTGAGAGCGGGGTGGGTTGAGCAGTTCTTC.

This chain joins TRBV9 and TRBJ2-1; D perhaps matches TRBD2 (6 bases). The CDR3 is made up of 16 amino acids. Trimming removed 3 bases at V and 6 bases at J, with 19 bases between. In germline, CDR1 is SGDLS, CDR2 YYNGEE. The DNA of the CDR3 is TGTGCCAGCAGCGAGAGCCTCGGGAGTTCAGGCAATGAGCAGTTCTTC. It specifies CASSESLGSSGNEQFF.

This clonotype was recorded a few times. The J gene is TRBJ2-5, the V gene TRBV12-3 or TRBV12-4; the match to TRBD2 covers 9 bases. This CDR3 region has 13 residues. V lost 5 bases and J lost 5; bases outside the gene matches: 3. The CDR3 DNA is TGTGCCAGCAGTCTAAGCGGGGGGGAGACCCAGTACTTC. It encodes CASSLSGGETQYF.

CDR3 protein: CASSRRLPELNTEAFF. CDR3 in DNA: TGCGCCAGCAGCCGCCGACTGCCCGAATTGAACACTGAAGCTTTCTTT. This rearrangement joins TRBV4-1 to TRBJ1-1; D not resolved. CDR1 MGHRA and CDR2 YSYEKL come from the germline V gene. The V end was cut by 4 bases, the J end by 0 bases, with 15 bases between. The CDR3 covers 16 residues.

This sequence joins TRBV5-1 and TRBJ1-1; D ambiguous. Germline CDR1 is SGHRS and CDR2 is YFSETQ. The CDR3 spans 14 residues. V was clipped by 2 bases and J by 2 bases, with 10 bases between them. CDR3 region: CASSLRSSNTEAFF. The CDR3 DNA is TGCGCCAGCAGCTTAAGGAGTTCTAACACTGAAGCTTTCTTT.

CDR3 DNA sequence: TGCAGCTCTTGGGAAGAGGCCAAAGAGACCCAGTACTTC. Translated: CSSWEEAKETQYF. The chain links TRBV29-1 to TRBJ2-5; D is undetermined. Per germline, CDR1 SQVTM and CDR2 ANQGSEA. Trimming removed 8 bases at V and 3 bases at J, with 16 bases between. This CDR3 has 13 residues.

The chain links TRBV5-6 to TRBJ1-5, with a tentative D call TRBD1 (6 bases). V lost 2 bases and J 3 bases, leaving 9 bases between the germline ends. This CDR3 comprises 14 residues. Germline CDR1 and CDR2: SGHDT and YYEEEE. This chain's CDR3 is CASSFGTPNQPQHF. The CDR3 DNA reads TGTGCCAGCAGCTTTGGGACACCCAATCAGCCCCAGCATTTT.

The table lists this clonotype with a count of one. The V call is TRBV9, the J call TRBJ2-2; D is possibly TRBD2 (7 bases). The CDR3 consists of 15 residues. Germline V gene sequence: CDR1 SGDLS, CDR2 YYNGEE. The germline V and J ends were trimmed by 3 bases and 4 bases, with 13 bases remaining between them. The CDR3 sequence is CASSGLAGATGELFF. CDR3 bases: TGTGCCAGCAGCGGTTTGGCGGGGGCCACCGGGGAGCTGTTTTTT.

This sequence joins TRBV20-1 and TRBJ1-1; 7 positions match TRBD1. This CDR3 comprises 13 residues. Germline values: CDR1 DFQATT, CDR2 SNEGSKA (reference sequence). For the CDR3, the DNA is TGCAGGGAGAGGGGGCAAGGGAACACTGAAGCTTTCTTT. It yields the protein CRERGQGNTEAFF.

CDR3 residues: CASSRYGQGGEETQYF. CDR3 DNA sequence: TGTGCCAGCTCACGGTACGGACAGGGAGGAGAAGAGACCCAGTACTTC. The chain joins TRBV18 to TRBJ2-5; 8 positions agree with TRBD1. The V segment lost 4 bases and the J segment 3 bases; nucleotides outside the gene matches: 10. This CDR3 is built from 16 residues. The germline CDR1 and CDR2 sequences are KGHSH and LQKENI.

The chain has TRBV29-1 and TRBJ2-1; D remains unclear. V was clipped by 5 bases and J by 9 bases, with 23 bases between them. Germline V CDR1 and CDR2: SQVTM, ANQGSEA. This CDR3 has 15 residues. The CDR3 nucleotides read TGCAGCGTTCGTGGAACAGCGAGTCTTGGTGGTGAGCAGTTCTTC. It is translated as CSVRGTASLGGEQFF.

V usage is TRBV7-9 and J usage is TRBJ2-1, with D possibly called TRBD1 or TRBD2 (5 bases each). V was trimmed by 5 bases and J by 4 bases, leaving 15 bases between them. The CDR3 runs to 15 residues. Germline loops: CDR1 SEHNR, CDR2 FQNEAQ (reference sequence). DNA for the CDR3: TGTGCCAGCAGCGCTCGGGACGGGAAATACAATGAGCAGTTCTTC. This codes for CASSARDGKYNEQFF.

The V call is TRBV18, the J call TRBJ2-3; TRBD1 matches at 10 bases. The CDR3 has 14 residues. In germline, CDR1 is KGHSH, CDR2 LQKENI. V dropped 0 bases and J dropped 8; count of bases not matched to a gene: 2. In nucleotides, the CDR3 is TGTGCCAGCTCACCACCGGGACAGGGGTTTACGCAGTATTTT. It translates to CASSPPGQGFTQYF.

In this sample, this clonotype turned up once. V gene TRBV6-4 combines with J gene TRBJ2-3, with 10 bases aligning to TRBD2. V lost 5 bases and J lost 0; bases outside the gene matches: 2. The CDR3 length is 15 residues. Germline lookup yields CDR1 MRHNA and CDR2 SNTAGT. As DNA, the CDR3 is TGTGCCAGCAGTCCGACTAGCGGGAGCACAGATACGCAGTATTTT. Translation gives CASSPTSGSTDTQYF.

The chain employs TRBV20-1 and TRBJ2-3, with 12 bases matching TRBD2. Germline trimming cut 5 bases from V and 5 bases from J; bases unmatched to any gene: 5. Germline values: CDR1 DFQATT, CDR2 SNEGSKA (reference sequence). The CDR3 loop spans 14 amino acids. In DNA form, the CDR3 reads TGCAGTGCTCCGACTAGCGGGAGAGAAGATACGCAGTATTTT. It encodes CSAPTSGREDTQYF.

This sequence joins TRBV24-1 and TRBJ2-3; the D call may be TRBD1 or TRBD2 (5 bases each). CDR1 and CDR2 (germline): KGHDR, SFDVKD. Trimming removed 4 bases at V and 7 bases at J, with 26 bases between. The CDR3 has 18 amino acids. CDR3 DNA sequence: TGTGCCACCAGTGACGCAACCGGGACCGGGAAAAGAGAGAATACGCAGTATTTT. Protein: CATSDATGTGKRENTQYF.

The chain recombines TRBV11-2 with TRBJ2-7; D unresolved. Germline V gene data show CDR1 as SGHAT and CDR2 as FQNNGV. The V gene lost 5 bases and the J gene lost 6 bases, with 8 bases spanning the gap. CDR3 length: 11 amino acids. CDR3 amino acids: CASSPRPEQYF. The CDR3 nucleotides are TGTGCCAGCAGCCCTAGGCCCGAGCAGTACTTC.

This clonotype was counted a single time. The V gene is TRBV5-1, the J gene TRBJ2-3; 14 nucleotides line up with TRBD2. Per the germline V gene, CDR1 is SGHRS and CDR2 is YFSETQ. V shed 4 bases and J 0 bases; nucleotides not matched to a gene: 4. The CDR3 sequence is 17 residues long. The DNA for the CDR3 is TGCGCCAGCAGCACCGGACTAGCGGGGGGTAGCACAGATACGCAGTATTTT. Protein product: CASSTGLAGGSTDTQYF.

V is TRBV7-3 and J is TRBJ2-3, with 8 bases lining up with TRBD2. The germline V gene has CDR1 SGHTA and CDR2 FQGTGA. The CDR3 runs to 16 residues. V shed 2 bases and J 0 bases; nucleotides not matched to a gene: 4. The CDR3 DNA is TGTGCCAGCAGCTTATCAAGCGGGGGTAGCACAGATACGCAGTATTTT. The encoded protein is CASSLSSGGSTDTQYF. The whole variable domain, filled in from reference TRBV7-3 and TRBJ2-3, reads GAGVSQTPSNKVTEKGKYVELRCDPISGHTALYWYRQSLGQGPEFLIYFQGTGAADDSGLPNDRFFAVRPEGSVSTLKIQRTERGDSAVYLCASSLSSGGSTDTQYFGPGTRLTVL.

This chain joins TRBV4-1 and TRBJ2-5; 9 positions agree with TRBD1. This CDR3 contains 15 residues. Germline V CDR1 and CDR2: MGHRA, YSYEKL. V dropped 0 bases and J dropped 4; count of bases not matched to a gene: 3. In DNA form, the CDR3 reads TGCGCCAGCAGCCAAGAGGGACAGGGCACAGAGACCCAGTACTTC. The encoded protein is CASSQEGQGTETQYF.

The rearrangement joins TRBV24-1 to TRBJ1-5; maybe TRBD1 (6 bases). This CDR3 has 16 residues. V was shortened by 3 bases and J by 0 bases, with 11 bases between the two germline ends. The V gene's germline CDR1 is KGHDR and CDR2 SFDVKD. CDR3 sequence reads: CATSDGQFASNQPQHF. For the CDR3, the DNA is TGTGCCACCAGTGATGGACAGTTTGCTAGCAATCAGCCCCAGCATTTT.

This CDR3 reads CASSPREDYGYTF. CDR3 bases: TGTGCCAGCAGCCCCAGGGAGGACTATGGCTACACCTTC. V is TRBV3-1 and J is TRBJ1-2; a possible D gene is TRBD1 (5 bases). The CDR3 has 13 residues. Per the germline V gene, CDR1 is LGHDT and CDR2 is YNNKEL (reference sequence). V lost 4 bases, J lost 3 bases, and 9 bases lay in between.

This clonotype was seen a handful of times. The DNA of the CDR3 is TGTGCCAGCAGCTTAACAGGGGTATACAATGAGCAGTTCTTC. It is translated as CASSLTGVYNEQFF. The genes are TRBV7-3 and TRBJ2-1, with D possibly matching TRBD1 (5 bases). V was shortened by 0 bases and J by 4 bases, with 7 bases between the two germline ends. In germline, CDR1 is SGHTA, CDR2 FQGTGA. The CDR3 has 14 amino acids.

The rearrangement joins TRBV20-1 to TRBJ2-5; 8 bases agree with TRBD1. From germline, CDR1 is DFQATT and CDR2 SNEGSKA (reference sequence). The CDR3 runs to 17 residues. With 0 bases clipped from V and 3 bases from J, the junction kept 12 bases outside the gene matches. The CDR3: CSARDTRPTGAEETQYF. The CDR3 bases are TGCAGTGCTAGAGATACCCGACCGACAGGGGCGGAAGAGACCCAGTACTTC.

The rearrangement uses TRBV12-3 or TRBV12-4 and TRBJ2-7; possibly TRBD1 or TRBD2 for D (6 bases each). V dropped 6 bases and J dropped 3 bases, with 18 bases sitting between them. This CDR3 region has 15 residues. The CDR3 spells CASSPRSGAGYEQYF. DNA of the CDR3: TGTGCCAGCAGCCCAAGATCGGGGGCCGGCTACGAGCAGTACTTC.

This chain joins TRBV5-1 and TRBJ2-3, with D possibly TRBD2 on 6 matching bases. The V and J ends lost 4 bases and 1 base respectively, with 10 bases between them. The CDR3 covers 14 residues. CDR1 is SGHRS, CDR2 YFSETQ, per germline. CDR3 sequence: CASSTGSRTDTQYF. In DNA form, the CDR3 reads TGCGCCAGCAGCACCGGGAGCCGCACAGATACGCAGTATTTT.

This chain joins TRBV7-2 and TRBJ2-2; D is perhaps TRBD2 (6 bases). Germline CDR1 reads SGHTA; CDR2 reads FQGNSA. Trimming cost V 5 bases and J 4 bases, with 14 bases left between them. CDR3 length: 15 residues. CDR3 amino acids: CASSISGLVTGELFF. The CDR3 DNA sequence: TGTGCCAGCAGCATTAGCGGACTTGTCACCGGGGAGCTGTTTTTT.

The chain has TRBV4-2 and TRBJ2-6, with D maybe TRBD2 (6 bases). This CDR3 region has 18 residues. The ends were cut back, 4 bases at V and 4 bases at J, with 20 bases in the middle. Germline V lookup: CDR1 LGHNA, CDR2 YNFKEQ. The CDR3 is CASSPEVAVNVGANVLTF. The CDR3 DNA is TGTGCCAGCAGCCCTGAGGTAGCGGTAAATGTCGGGGCCAACGTCCTGACTTTC.